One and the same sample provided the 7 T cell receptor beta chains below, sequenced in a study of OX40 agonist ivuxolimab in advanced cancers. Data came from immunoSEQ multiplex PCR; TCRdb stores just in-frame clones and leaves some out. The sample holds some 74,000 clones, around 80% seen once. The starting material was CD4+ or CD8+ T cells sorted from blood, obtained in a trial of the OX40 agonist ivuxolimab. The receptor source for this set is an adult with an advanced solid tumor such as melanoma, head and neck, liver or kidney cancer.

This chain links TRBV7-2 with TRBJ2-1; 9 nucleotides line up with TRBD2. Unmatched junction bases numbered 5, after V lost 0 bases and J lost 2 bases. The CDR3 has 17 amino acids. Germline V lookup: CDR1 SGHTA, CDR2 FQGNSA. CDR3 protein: CASSLATLAGTYNEQFF. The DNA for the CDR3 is TGTGCCAGCAGCTTAGCGACACTAGCGGGCACCTACAATGAGCAGTTCTTC.

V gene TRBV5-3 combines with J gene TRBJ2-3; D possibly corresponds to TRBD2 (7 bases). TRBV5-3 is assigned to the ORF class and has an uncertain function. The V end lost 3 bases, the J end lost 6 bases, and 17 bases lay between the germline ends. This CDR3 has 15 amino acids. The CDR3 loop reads CARSSRGGAGDTQYF. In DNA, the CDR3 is TGTGCCAGAAGCTCCCGAGGGGGAGCGGGGGATACGCAGTATTTT.

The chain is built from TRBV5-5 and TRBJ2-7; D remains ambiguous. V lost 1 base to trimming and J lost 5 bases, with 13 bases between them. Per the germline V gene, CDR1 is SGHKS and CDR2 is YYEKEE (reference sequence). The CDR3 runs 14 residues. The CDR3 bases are TGTGCCAGCAGCTTGATGGCCAGTAGAAACGAGCAGTACTTC. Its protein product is CASSLMASRNEQYF.

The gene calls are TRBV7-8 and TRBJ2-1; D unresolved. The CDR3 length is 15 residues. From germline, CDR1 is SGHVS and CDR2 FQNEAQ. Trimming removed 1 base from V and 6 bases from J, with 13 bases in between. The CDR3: CASSLGLVDGNEQFF. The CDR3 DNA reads TGTGCCAGCAGCTTAGGTCTTGTGGATGGCAATGAGCAGTTCTTC.

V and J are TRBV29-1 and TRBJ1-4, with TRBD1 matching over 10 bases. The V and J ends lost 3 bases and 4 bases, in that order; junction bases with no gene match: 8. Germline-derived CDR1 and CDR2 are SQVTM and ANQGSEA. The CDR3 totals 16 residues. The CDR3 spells CSVEGTGAQGNEKLFF. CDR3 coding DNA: TGCAGCGTTGAGGGGACAGGGGCGCAGGGTAATGAAAAACTGTTTTTT.

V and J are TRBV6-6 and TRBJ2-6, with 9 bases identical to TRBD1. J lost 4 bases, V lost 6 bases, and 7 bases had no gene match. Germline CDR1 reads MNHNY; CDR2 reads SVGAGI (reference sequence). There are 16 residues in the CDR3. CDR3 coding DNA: TGTGCCAGCAGCCGCAACAGGGGGCACGGGGCCAACGTCCTGACTTTC. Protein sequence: CASSRNRGHGANVLTF.

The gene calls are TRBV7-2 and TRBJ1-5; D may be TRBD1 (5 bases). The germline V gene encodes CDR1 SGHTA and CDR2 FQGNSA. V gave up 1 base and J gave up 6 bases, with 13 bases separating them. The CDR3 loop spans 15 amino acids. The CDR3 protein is CASSLGTRESQPQHF. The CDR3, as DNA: TGTGCCAGCAGCTTAGGAACCAGGGAATCTCAGCCCCAGCATTTT.